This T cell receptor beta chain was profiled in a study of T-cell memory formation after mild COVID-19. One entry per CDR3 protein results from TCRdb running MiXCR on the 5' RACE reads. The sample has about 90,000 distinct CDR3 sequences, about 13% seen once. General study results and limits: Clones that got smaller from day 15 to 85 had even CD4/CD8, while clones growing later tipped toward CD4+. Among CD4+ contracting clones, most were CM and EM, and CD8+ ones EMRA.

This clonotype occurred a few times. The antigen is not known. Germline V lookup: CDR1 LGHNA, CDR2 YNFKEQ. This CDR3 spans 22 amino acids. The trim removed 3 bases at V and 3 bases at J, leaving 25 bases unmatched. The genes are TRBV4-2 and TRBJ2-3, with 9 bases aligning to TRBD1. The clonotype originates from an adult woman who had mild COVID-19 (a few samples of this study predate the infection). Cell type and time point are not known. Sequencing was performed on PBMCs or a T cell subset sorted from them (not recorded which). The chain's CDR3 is CASSQAYLSQGASMGRTDTQYF. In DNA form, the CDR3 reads TGTGCCAGCAGCCAGGCCTACTTGTCACAGGGGGCGAGTATGGGGCGTACAGATACGCAGTATTTT.